Given below is one T cell receptor beta chain in context. The V segment lost 8 bases and the J segment 3 bases; nucleotides outside the gene matches: 4. The CDR3 extends over 13 amino acids. Germline-derived CDR1 and CDR2 are LNHDA and SQIVND (reference sequence). This specimen comes from a study of shared clonotypes between healthy human individuals. Overall study context: Participating donors consisted of two women and a few men aged 18 to 49. CD4 naive cells filled three plates per donor, CD4 memory three, CD8 naive two and CD8 memory one.

Sequenced by immunoSEQ multiplex PCR; TCRdb stores in-frame clones only, minus some. The sample carries more than 1,200,000 clones, 98% recorded once. The TCR sequence derives from a man aged 25 to 40 in good health. V gene TRBV19 combines with J gene TRBJ1-3, with 7 nucleotides matching TRBD1. Material for sequencing was naive CD4+ T cells sorted from blood. As for subset: CD45RA+ positively selected. The CDR3 sequence: CASLRDSGNTIYF. In DNA form, the CDR3 reads TGTGCCAGTCTCCGGGACAGTGGAAACACCATATATTTT.